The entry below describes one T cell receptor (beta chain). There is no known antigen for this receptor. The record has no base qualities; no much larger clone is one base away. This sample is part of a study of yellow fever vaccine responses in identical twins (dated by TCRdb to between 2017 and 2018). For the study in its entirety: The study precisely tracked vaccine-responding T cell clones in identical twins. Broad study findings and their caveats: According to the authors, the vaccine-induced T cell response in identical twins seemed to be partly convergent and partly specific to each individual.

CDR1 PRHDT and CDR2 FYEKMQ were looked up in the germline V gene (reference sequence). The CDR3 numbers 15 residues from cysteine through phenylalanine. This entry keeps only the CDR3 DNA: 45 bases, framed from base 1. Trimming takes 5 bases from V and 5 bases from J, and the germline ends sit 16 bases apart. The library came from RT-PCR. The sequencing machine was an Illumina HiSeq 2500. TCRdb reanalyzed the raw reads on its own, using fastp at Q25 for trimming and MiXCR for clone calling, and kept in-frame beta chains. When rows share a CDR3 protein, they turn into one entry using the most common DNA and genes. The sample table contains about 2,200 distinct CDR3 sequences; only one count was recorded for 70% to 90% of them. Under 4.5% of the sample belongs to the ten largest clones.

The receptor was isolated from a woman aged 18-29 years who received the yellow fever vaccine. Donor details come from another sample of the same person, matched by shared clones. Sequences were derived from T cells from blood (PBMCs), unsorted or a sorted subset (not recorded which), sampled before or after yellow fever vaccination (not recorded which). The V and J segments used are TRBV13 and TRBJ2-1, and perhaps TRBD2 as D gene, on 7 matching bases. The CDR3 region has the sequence CASSGDGGLNNEQFF. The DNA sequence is TGTGCCAGCAGCGGCGACGGGGGGCTCAACAATGAGCAGTTCTTC.